The 10 T cell receptor beta chains presented below share a single source sample, sequenced in a study of spatial heterogeneity in lung cancer. Time point specified: sample taken at primary tumor resection. No cells were sorted before sequencing. The whole RNA sequenced was extracted from tumor, nontumor lung or frozen PBMC. From the 5' RACE reads, TCRdb called clonotypes with MiXCR, one entry per CDR3 protein. The table includes about 40,000 distinct CDR3 sequences, approximately 5.2% detected once. Sequenced here: PBMCs, sampled at surgery. The receptors derive from a female donor with early-stage non-small cell lung cancer.

This chain connects TRBV18 to TRBJ1-4, with 7 bases aligning to TRBD1. The CDR3 is 13 residues long. V shed 3 bases, J shed 7 bases, and the junction held 2 bases outside the gene matches. Germline V gene data show CDR1 as KGHSH and CDR2 as LQKENI. Here the CDR3 reads CASSPRQGEKLFF. DNA for the CDR3: TGTGCCAGCTCACCTCGACAGGGTGAAAAACTGTTTTTT.

There are a few counts of this clonotype. The chain carries TRBV7-2 and TRBJ2-5, with D possibly matching TRBD1 (6 bases). The ends were cut back, 5 bases at V and 9 bases at J, with 22 bases in the middle. Germline V gene sequence: CDR1 SGHTA, CDR2 FQGNSA. CDR3 length: 15 residues. The CDR3 coding sequence is TGTGCCAGCAGCCCCCGGGACAAGTTATCAAGGGCCCAGTACTTC. Protein: CASSPRDKLSRAQYF.

This clonotype was detected many times. The chain recombines TRBV20-1 with TRBJ1-6; 10 bases are shared with TRBD1. Germline CDR1 is DFQATT and CDR2 is SNEGSKA (reference sequence). The trim removed 6 bases at V and 9 bases at J, leaving 8 bases unmatched. CDR3 length: 14 residues. CDR3 sequence reads: CSAPIRDRGSPLHF. The CDR3 coding sequence is TGCAGTGCCCCAATCCGGGACAGGGGTTCACCCCTCCACTTT.

This clonotype appeared many times. Here the CDR3 DNA reads TGTGCCAGCAGTCCACGACAGAACACTGAAGCTTTCTTT. Translating it yields CASSPRQNTEAFF. The V and J genes are TRBV6-6 and TRBJ1-1; D gene uncertain. Germline CDR1 is MNHNY and CDR2 is SVGAGI (reference sequence). The CDR3 spans 13 residues. Trimming took off 5 bases at V and 1 base at J, with 8 bases between the two ends.

In this sample, this clonotype turned up many times. The chain joins TRBV6-2 or TRBV6-3 to TRBJ2-5; 7 bases are shared with TRBD1. The V gene end was trimmed by 0 bases and the J gene end by 4 bases; junction bases not matched to a gene: 2. This CDR3 spans 14 amino acids. The germline CDR1 and CDR2 sequences are MNHEY and SVGEGT. As DNA, the CDR3 is TGTGCCAGCAGTTACTCGGACAGGACAGAGACCCAGTACTTC. It specifies CASSYSDRTETQYF.

This clonotype was seen at least ten times. The chain combines TRBV12-3 or TRBV12-4 with TRBJ2-3; TRBD2 aligns across 8 bases. CDR3 length: 15 residues. J lost 3 bases, V lost 1 base, and 3 bases had no gene match. The CDR3 sequence: CASSLGTSMTDTQYF. The CDR3 bases are TGTGCCAGCAGTTTAGGGACTAGCATGACAGATACGCAGTATTTT.

This clonotype occurred many times. This chain uses TRBV5-1 with TRBJ1-2; the match to TRBD1 covers 9 bases. The CDR3 sequence is 15 residues long. Trimming took 0 bases from V and 2 from J; bases not matched to a gene: 2. Germline loops: CDR1 SGHRS, CDR2 YFSETQ. The CDR3: CASSLAGTGNYGYTF. CDR3 coding DNA: TGCGCCAGCAGCTTGGCCGGGACAGGGAACTATGGCTACACCTTC.

This clonotype was detected ten times or more. This rearrangement joins TRBV20-1 to TRBJ2-6; 7 positions agree with TRBD2. V gave up 0 bases and J gave up 0 bases; unmatched junction bases: 5. The CDR3 has 17 amino acids. Looked up from germline, CDR1 is DFQATT and CDR2 is SNEGSKA (reference sequence). In DNA form, the CDR3 reads TGCAGTGCTAGAGATGCGGGAGACCTCTCTGGGGCCAACGTCCTGACTTTC. This translates into CSARDAGDLSGANVLTF.

In its sample, this clonotype was seen a few times. V and J are TRBV7-4 and TRBJ2-2; no clear D gene. This CDR3 region has 14 residues. Germline CDR1 is SGHVT and CDR2 is SQSDAQ. Deletions cut 5 bases from V and 4 bases from J, with 11 bases between. CDR3 in amino acids: CASSPEGSTGELFF. The CDR3 DNA sequence: TGTGCCAGCAGCCCCGAAGGGTCCACCGGGGAGCTGTTTTTT.

This clonotype has a count of ten or more. The chain couples TRBV4-3 to TRBJ1-3; D unresolved. The CDR3 loop spans 17 amino acids. Trimming shortened V by 1 base and J by 0 bases, and 13 bases separated the two germline ends. CDR1 and CDR2 (germline): LGHNA, YSLEER. The CDR3, as DNA: TGCGCCAGCAGCCAAGTTTTGCCCAACCACTCTGGAAACACCATATATTTT. It codes for CASSQVLPNHSGNTIYF.